This TCR beta chain was observed in a study of cytomegalovirus exposure and HLA in healthy donors. Across the study: Unique TCRs from HLA-typed donors, 65 million to 85 million of them, were held in an early data release. Whole-study results and caveats: Reportedly, HLA-A and HLA-B alleles of most subjects were accurately predicted from TCR beta. An observed cluster of highly shared sequence variants was recorded as a likely sequencing artifact. In a later analysis, an Asian-associated ancestry cluster reportedly showed fewer N-insertions than the roughly 690-donor mean.

Primers included in the PCR were 60 Vbeta and 13 Jbeta primers. Profiling relied on immunoSEQ multiplex PCR, and the TCRdb table lists in-frame clones only, not all of them. The sample has 180,000 or so clones, over 75% seen once. Regarding this clone: Antigen: not known.

Germline V gives CDR1 GTSNPN, CDR2 SVGIG (reference sequence). The germline V and J ends were trimmed by 1 base and 2 bases, with 15 bases remaining between them. The CDR3 contains 15 residues. The specimen was PBMCs. The sequence came from a man aged 18 to 30 in good health and CMV-seropositive. This rearrangement joins TRBV30 to TRBJ2-7; TRBD2 is a possible D gene (6 bases). CDR3 residues: CAWSETLAATYEQYF. CDR3 bases: TGTGCCTGGAGTGAGACATTAGCGGCAACCTACGAGCAGTACTTC.